Detailed here is one T cell receptor (beta chain). Amplified TCR beta CDR3 regions came from RNA transcripts. A set of HTBI primers served as the primers for a first-round RT-PCR of the TCR CDR3. TCRdb re-derived calls from the multiplex PCR reads in MiXCR, one entry per CDR3 protein. This table holds 550,000 to 700,000 distinct CDR3 sequences, about 43% found once. The sample is drawn from a study of T cells in Graves' hyperthyroidism and ophthalmopathy. The receptor comes from an adult woman with Graves' disease, either hyperthyroidism or ophthalmopathy (not recorded which). Source material: peripheral blood or thyroid tissue (not recorded which).

The CDR3 DNA is TGTGCCAGTAGTCCCACCTGGGGATCGGAGGGCTACACCTTC. It specifies CASSPTWGSEGYTF. The chain couples TRBV19 to TRBJ1-2; D is ambiguous. V was clipped by 5 bases and J by 8 bases, with 18 bases between them. The CDR3 has 14 amino acids. Germline V gene lookup returns CDR1 LNHDA and CDR2 SQIVND (reference sequence).